This T cell receptor beta chain was sequenced in a study of blood T cell repertoires in COVID-19. This clone was recorded once. The study assigned cohorts using participant-reported clinical history. The CDR3 runs 17 residues. Trimming cost V 2 bases and J 6 bases; bases outside gene matches: 9. The germline gives CDR1 MDHEN, CDR2 SYDVKM. The authors' processing: From reference gene primer amplification, estimates of nucleated cell counts were derived. The table came from immunoSEQ multiplex PCR; TCRdb's copy has only in-frame clones and leaves some out. That table supplies the V and J calls and clone size; D and trimming were determined from the DNA. Of roughly 160,000 clones in the sample, 82% were seen once.

The source material was PBMCs or T cells enriched from blood (not recorded which). This receptor was identified in a man aged 50 to 59 who had recovered from COVID-19. The chain links TRBV28 to TRBJ2-2, with TRBD2 matching 10 bases. In DNA, the CDR3 is TGTGCCAGCAGTTTACTGGCTAGCGGGAGTCTCGCCGGGGAGCTGTTTTTT. Amino acid sequence: CASSLLASGSLAGELFF.